This TCR beta chain was sequenced in a study of beta chain features in type 1 diabetes. Study-level information: Patient and healthy donor groups were alike in age, gender and cell yields. Whole-study results and caveats: Type 1 diabetes patients showed a moderate but significant shortening of TCRB CDR3s in all four CD4+ subsets.

This clone was picked up a small number of times. Its matching antigen is unknown. cDNA synthesis used the whole RNA isolate, giving expressed TCRB sequences. Produced via immunoSEQ multiplex PCR; TCRdb's table is partial and in-frame only. Here the sample spans under 250,000 clones, roughly 14% being singletons. Looked up from germline, CDR1 is SGHRS and CDR2 is YFSETQ. V lost 0 bases to trimming and J lost 6 bases; unmatched junction nucleotides: 2. The CDR3 runs to 15 residues. This TCR was sampled from a man aged 25 to 40 with type 1 diabetes. The gene calls are TRBV5-1 and TRBJ2-1, with TRBD1 matching over 11 bases. The sample consisted of naive CD4+ T cells from blood. The CDR3 sequence is CASSLEGQGVNEQFF. In nucleotides, the CDR3 is TGCGCCAGCAGCTTGGAGGGACAGGGGGTCAATGAGCAGTTCTTC.